This T cell receptor (beta chain) was documented in a study of metastatic and nonmetastatic thyroid tumors. The CDR3 contains 14 residues. The V end was cut by 5 bases, the J end by 0 bases, with 10 bases between. The germline CDR1 and CDR2 sequences are MDHEN and SYDVKM. The table lists this clone with many counts. The same CDR3 also results from other DNA sequences found in this sample. Thyroid surgery was preceded by no treatment in any patient. TCRdb re-called the PCR reads via MiXCR. The sample lists 35,000 to 50,000 clones; more than 3% were seen once. The sample comprised blood. The clonotype comes from a female donor with papillary thyroid cancer or a benign thyroid nodule (not recorded which). Some clones in this sample may be carry-over from other donors' samples. This rearrangement joins TRBV28 to TRBJ1-1; no clear D gene. The CDR3 bases are TGTGCCAGCAGTCCCGGGCCGCTGAACACTGAAGCTTTCTTT. As protein: CASSPGPLNTEAFF.